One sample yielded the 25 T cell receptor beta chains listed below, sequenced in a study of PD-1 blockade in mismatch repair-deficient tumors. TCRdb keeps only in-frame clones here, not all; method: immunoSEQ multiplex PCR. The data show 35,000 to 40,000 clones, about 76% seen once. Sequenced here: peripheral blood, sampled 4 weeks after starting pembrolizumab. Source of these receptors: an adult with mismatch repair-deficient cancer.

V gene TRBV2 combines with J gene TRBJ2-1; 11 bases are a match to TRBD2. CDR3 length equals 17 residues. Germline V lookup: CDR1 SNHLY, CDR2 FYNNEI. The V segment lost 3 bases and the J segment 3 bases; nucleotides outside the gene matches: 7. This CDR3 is CASSDLGLAARYNEQFF. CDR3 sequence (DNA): TGTGCCAGCAGTGATCTGGGACTAGCGGCTCGCTACAATGAGCAGTTCTTC.

The CDR3 spells CASSNLGHGEGIQYF. CDR3 nucleotide sequence: TGTGCCAGCAGTAATCTTGGACACGGGGAGGGCATTCAGTACTTC. The V gene is TRBV7-9, the J gene TRBJ2-4, with 7 bases fitting TRBD2. Germline V CDR1 and CDR2: SEHNR, FQNEAQ (reference sequence). This CDR3 has 15 amino acids. V was pared by 6 bases and J by 9 bases, with 14 bases of the junction left unmatched.

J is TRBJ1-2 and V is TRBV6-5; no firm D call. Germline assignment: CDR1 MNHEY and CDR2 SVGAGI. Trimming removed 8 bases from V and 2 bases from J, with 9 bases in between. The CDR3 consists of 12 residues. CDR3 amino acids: CASGRENYGYTF. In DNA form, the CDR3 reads TGTGCCAGCGGACGGGAAAACTATGGCTACACCTTC.

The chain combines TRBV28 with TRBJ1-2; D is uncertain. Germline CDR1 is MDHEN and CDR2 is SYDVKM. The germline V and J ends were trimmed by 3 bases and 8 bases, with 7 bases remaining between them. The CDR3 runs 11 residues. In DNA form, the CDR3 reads TGTGCCAGCAGTTTCCAGGACGGCTACACCTTC. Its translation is CASSFQDGYTF.

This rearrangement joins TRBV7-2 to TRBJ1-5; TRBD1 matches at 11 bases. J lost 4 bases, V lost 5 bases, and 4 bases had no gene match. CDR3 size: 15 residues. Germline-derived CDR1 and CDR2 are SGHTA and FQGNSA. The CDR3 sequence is CASSAGTGGNQPQHF. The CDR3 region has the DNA TGTGCCAGCAGCGCCGGGACAGGGGGAAATCAGCCCCAGCATTTT.

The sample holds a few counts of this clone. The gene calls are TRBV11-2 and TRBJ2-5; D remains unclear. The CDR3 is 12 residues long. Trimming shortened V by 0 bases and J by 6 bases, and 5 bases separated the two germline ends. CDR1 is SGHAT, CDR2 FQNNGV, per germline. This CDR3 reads CASSLEGKTQYF. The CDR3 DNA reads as TGTGCCAGCAGCTTAGAGGGGAAGACCCAGTACTTC.

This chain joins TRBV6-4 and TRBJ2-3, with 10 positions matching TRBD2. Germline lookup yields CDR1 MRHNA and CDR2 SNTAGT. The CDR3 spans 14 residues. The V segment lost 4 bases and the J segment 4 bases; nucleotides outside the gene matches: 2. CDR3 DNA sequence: TGTGCCAGCAGTGCCGGGACTAGCGCAGATACGCAGTATTTT. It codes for CASSAGTSADTQYF.

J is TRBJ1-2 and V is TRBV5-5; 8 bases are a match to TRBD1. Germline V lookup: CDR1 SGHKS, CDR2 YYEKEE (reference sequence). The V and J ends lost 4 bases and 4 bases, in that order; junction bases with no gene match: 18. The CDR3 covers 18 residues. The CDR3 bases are TGTGCCAGCAGCCTACGTCTCGGGCAGGGGGCGACGGGCTATGGCTACACCTTC. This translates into CASSLRLGQGATGYGYTF.

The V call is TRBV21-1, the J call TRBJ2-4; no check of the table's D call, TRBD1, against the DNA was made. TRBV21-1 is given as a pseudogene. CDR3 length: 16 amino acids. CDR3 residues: CASSTERGLAKNIQYF. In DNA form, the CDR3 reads TGTGCCAGCAGCACTGAGAGGGGGTTGGCCAAAAACATTCAGTACTTC.

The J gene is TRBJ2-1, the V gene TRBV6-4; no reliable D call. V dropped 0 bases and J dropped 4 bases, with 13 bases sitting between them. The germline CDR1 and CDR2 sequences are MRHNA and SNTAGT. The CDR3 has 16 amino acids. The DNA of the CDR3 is TGTGCCAGCAGTGACTCTGAGACGTATGATTACAATGAGCAGTTCTTC. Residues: CASSDSETYDYNEQFF.

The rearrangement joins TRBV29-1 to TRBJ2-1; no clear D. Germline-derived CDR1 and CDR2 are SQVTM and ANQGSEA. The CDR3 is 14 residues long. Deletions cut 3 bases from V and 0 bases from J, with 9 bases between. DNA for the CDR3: TGCAGCGTTGACTCCGTAAGCTCCTACAATGAGCAGTTCTTC. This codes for CSVDSVSSYNEQFF.

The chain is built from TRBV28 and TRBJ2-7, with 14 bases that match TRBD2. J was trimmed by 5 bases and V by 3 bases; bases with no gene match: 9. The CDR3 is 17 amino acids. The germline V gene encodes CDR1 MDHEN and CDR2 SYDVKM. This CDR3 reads CASSLGRLAGGPHEQYF. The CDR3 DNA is TGTGCCAGCAGTTTGGGCAGACTAGCGGGAGGGCCTCACGAGCAGTACTTC.

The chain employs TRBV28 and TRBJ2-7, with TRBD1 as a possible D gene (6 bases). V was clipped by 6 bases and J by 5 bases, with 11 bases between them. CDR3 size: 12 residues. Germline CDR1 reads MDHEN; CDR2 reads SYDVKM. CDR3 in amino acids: CASRDGGNEQYF. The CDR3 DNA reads TGTGCCAGCAGGGATGGGGGCAACGAGCAGTACTTC.

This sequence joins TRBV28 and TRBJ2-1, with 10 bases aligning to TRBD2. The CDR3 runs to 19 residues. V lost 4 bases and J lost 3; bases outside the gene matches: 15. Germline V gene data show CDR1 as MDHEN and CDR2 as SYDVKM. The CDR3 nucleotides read TGTGCCAGCAGTTCAGGTCTAGCGGGAGCCGGGGGGATCTACAATGAGCAGTTCTTC. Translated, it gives CASSSGLAGAGGIYNEQFF.

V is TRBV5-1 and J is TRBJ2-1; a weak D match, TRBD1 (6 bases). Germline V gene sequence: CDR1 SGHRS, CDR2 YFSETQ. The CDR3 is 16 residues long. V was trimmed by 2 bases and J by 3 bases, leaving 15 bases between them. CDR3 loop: CASSLTMGAVYNEQFF. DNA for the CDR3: TGCGCCAGCAGCTTAACGATGGGGGCTGTCTACAATGAGCAGTTCTTC.

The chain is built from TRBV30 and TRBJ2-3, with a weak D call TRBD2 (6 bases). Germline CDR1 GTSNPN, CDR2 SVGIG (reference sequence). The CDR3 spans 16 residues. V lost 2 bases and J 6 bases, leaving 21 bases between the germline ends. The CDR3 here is CAWSPPGLKWRDTQYF. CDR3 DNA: TGTGCCTGGAGTCCACCGGGACTTAAGTGGAGGGATACGCAGTATTTT.

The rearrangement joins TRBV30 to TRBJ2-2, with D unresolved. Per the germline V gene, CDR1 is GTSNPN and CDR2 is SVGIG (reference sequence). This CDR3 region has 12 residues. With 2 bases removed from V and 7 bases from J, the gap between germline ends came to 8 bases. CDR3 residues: CAWSPPRGELFF. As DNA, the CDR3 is TGTGCCTGGAGTCCCCCCCGCGGGGAGCTGTTTTTT.

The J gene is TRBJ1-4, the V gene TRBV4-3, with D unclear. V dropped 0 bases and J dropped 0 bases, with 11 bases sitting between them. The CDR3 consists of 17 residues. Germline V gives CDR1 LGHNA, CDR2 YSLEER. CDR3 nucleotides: TGCGCCAGCAGCCAAGAGACTGGGGTTGCAACTAATGAAAAACTGTTTTTT. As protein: CASSQETGVATNEKLFF.

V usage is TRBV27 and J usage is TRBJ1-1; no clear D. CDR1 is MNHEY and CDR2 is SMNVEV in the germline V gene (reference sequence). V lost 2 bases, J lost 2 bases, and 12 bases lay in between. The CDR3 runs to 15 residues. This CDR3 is CASSLKRGGNTEAFF. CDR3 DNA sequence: TGTGCCAGCAGTTTAAAACGGGGTGGAAACACTGAAGCTTTCTTT.

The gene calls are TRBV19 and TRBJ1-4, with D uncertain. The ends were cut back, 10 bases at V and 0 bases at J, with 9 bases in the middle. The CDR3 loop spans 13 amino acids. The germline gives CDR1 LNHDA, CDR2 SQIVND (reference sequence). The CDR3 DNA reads TGTGCCACGACCGGTGCAACTAATGAAAAACTGTTTTTT. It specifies CATTGATNEKLFF.

CDR3 sequence reads: CASSLDLVESDGGQFF. For the CDR3, the DNA is TGCGCCAGCAGCTTGGACCTGGTAGAGTCAGACGGGGGGCAGTTCTTC. The genes are TRBV5-1 and TRBJ2-1; D may be TRBD2 (6 bases). The germline CDR1 and CDR2 sequences are SGHRS and YFSETQ. The CDR3 has 16 amino acids. Trimming removed 0 bases from V and 12 bases from J, with 22 bases in between.

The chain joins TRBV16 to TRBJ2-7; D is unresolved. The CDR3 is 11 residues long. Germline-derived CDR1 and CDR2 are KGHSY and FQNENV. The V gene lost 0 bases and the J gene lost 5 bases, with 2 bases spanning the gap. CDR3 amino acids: CASSQSDEQYF. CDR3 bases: TGTGCCAGCAGCCAATCCGACGAGCAGTACTTC.

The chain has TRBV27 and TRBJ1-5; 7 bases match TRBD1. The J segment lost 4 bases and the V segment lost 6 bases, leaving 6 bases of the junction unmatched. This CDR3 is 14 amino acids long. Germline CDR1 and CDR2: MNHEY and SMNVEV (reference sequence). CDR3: CASRQGIRNQPQHF. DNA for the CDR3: TGTGCCAGCAGACAGGGGATACGAAATCAGCCCCAGCATTTT.

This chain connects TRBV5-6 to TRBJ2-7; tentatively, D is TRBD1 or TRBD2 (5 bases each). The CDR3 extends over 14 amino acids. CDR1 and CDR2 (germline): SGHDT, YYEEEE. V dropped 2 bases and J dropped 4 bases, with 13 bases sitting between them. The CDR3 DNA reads TGTGCCAGCAGCTTCGGGACCCCACAATACGAGCAGTACTTC. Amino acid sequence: CASSFGTPQYEQYF.

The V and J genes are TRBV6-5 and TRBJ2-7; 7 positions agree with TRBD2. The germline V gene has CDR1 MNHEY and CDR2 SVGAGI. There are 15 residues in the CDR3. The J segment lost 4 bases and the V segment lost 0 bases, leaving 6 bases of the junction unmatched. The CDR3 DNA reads TGTGCCAGCAGTTACTCAACGGGAGGAGGATACGAGCAGTACTTC. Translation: CASSYSTGGGYEQYF.